The 17 T cell receptor beta chains below were found in one sample sequenced in a study of CD8+CD57+ T cells in acquired aplastic anemia. The use of genomic DNA as template underpinned the TCR beta VDJ and CDR3 profiling. TCRdb re-called the reads through MiXCR, storing one row per CDR3 protein. The sample contains over 100,000 distinct CDR3 sequences, about 40% of which appear only once. Input material: sorted CD4+, CD8+, or CD8+CD57+ T cells (not recorded which) from PBMCs. The receptor set was obtained from a human donor in good health, serving as a control.

This clonotype was picked up a small number of times. The rearrangement links TRBV9 to TRBJ1-1, with D maybe TRBD1 (6 bases). Trimming stripped 3 bases from V and 9 bases from J, with 21 bases between. The CDR3 sequence is 15 residues long. The germline V gene encodes CDR1 SGDLS and CDR2 YYNGEE. This CDR3 reads CASSARGAVTGQAFF. CDR3 nucleotides: TGTGCCAGCAGCGCCCGGGGGGCCGTCACAGGGCAAGCTTTCTTT.

This clonotype has more than one count but fewer than ten. The gene calls are TRBV7-2 and TRBJ1-5; D gene uncertain. Germline CDR1 is SGHTA and CDR2 is FQGNSA. This CDR3 contains 13 residues. V lost 1 base and J lost 7, with 8 bases in between. The CDR3 sequence is CASSLVPWQPQHF. CDR3 in DNA: TGTGCCAGCAGCTTAGTTCCGTGGCAGCCCCAGCATTTT.

This clonotype was found many times. The chain links TRBV2 to TRBJ2-5; possible D gene TRBD1, 5 bases. V lost 2 bases to trimming and J lost 4 bases, with 8 bases between them. The CDR3 runs 13 residues. CDR1 is SNHLY and CDR2 is FYNNEI in the germline V gene. This CDR3 reads CASSERRVETQYF. The CDR3 bases are TGTGCCAGCAGTGAACGCAGGGTAGAGACCCAGTACTTC.

This clonotype was picked up a small number of times. The chain joins TRBV5-1 to TRBJ2-1; 15 bases are shared with TRBD2. V lost 4 bases and J lost 8; bases outside the gene matches: 7. Germline V CDR1 and CDR2: SGHRS, YFSETQ. This CDR3 contains 16 residues. The DNA for the CDR3 is TGCGCCAGCAGCCGGACTAGCGGGGGGGCCGTGGATGAGCAGTTCTTC. Amino acids: CASSRTSGGAVDEQFF.

This clonotype was detected many times. A much larger clone differs from this one at a single base, so this may be a read error. This chain joins TRBV15 and TRBJ2-3, with 14 bases aligning to TRBD2. CDR3 length: 17 residues. Germline CDR1 is LNHNV and CDR2 is YYDKDF (reference sequence). The junction had 4 bases not matched to a gene; V was cut back by 3 bases and J by 2 bases. The CDR3 DNA follows: TGTGCCACCAGCAGGGGGACTAGCGGGGGATCCACAGATACGCAGTATTTT. Protein: CATSRGTSGGSTDTQYF.

This clonotype appeared a few times. A much larger clone is a single base away; this may be a read error. V usage is TRBV7-9 and J usage is TRBJ2-5, with D perhaps TRBD2 (5 bases). The CDR3 loop spans 13 amino acids. The V and J ends lost 1 base and 7 bases respectively, with 10 bases between them. Per germline, CDR1 SEHNR and CDR2 FQNEAQ (reference sequence). The CDR3 bases are TGTGCCAGCAGCTTAGACCGGGGTACGACCCAGTACTTC. It yields the protein CASSLDRGTTQYF.

The chain is built from TRBV20-1 and TRBJ2-1, with D perhaps TRBD1 (6 bases). V was shortened by 0 bases and J by 0 bases, with 12 bases between the two germline ends. The CDR3 covers 16 residues. The germline V gene has CDR1 DFQATT and CDR2 SNEGSKA (reference sequence). The CDR3 sequence is CSARDVDRSSYNEQFF. CDR3 nucleotide sequence: TGCAGTGCTAGAGACGTTGACAGGAGCTCCTACAATGAGCAGTTCTTC.

This clonotype was counted at least ten times. This chain links TRBV20-1 with TRBJ2-1; TRBD2 matches at 12 bases. Losses at the gene ends were 4 bases for V and 2 bases for J; bases not matched to a gene: 0. Germline CDR1 and CDR2: DFQATT and SNEGSKA (reference sequence). This CDR3 comprises 14 residues. The CDR3 sequence is CSATSGGAYNEQFF. The CDR3 coding sequence is TGCAGTGCTACTAGCGGGGGGGCCTACAATGAGCAGTTCTTC.

For this clonotype: It is likely a read error, because the conserved phenylalanine at the end of the CDR3 is missing. The rearrangement links TRBV7-9 to TRBJ2-7; D unclear. Germline CDR1 SEHNR, CDR2 FQNEAQ (reference sequence). V lost 3 bases, J lost 6 bases, and 9 bases lay in between. The CDR3 extends over 12 amino acids. CDR3 residues: CASSLDPSEQYL. The CDR3 DNA follows: TGTGCCAGCAGCTTGGACCCTTCCGAGCAGTACCTC.

To note about this clonotype: This sequence may be a read error, since a much larger clone differs from it by one base. The rearrangement links TRBV4-1 to TRBJ2-1; perhaps D is TRBD1 or TRBD2 (5 bases each). Germline loops: CDR1 MGHRA, CDR2 YSYEKL. This CDR3 comprises 16 residues. The CDR3 spells CAGSQGPRSSYNEQFF. The CDR3 region has the DNA TGCGCCGGCAGCCAGGGACCGAGGAGCTCCTACAATGAGCAGTTCTTC.

This clonotype came up many times. The V and J genes are TRBV10-1 and TRBJ2-2; the D gene is possibly TRBD1 (5 bases). The CDR3 extends over 14 amino acids. V gave up 6 bases and J gave up 1 base, with 9 bases separating them. CDR1 is WNHNN and CDR2 is SYGVQD in the germline V gene (reference sequence). The CDR3 protein is CASSTTGNTGELFF. The CDR3, as DNA: TGCGCCAGCAGCACCACAGGGAACACCGGGGAGCTGTTTTTT.

This clonotype was recorded at least ten times. The chain links TRBV24-1 to TRBJ1-1, with 11 nucleotides matching TRBD1. The V segment lost 1 base and the J segment 5 bases; nucleotides outside the gene matches: 2. The CDR3 is 15 residues long. CDR1 is KGHDR and CDR2 is SFDVKD in the germline V gene. The CDR3 here is CATSDFGTGGTEAFF. The CDR3, as DNA: TGTGCCACCAGTGATTTCGGGACAGGGGGGACTGAAGCTTTCTTT.

The sample holds many counts of this clonotype. The rearrangement uses TRBV20-1 and TRBJ2-7; D gene unclear. Germline V gene sequence: CDR1 DFQATT, CDR2 SNEGSKA (reference sequence). The germline V and J ends were trimmed by 7 bases and 0 bases, with 4 bases remaining between them. This CDR3 has 10 residues. The CDR3 sequence is CSETSYEQYF. The CDR3 region has the DNA TGCAGTGAAACCTCCTACGAGCAGTACTTC.

The chain recombines TRBV2 with TRBJ1-5, with D uncertain. The V gene lost 4 bases and the J gene lost 5 bases, with 9 bases spanning the gap. The CDR3 runs 13 residues. Germline-derived CDR1 and CDR2 are SNHLY and FYNNEI. DNA for the CDR3: TGTGCCAGCAGTGTGGGTGTTTATCAGCCCCAGCATTTT. Residues: CASSVGVYQPQHF.

This clonotype was seen at least ten times. This chain connects TRBV12-3 or TRBV12-4 to TRBJ2-5; D not certain. This CDR3 region has 11 residues. V was shortened by 4 bases and J by 5 bases, with 5 bases between the two germline ends. The chain's CDR3 is CASSSAETQYF. In nucleotides, the CDR3 is TGTGCCAGCAGTTCCGCGGAGACCCAGTACTTC.

On this clonotype itself: A read error may explain this, as a much larger clone is one base away. The chain employs TRBV7-2 and TRBJ2-2, with unresolved D. V gave up 3 bases and J gave up 7 bases, with 3 bases separating them. The CDR3 totals 11 residues. Looked up from germline, CDR1 is SGHTA and CDR2 is FQGNSA. CDR3 loop: CASSFYGELFF. The CDR3 DNA sequence: TGTGCCAGCAGCTTTTACGGGGAGCTGTTTTTT.

About this clonotype itself: A read error may explain this, as a much larger clone is one base away. This sequence joins TRBV5-1 and TRBJ2-3, with D maybe TRBD1 (5 bases). There are 15 residues in the CDR3. The ends were cut back, 0 bases at V and 0 bases at J, with 8 bases in the middle. Germline V gene sequence: CDR1 SGHRS, CDR2 YFSETQ. This chain's CDR3 is CASSLGGHSTDTQYF. DNA of the CDR3: TGCGCCAGCAGCTTGGGGGGCCATAGCACAGATACGCAGTATTTT.